These 18 T cell receptor beta chains came from one sample sequenced in a study of control samples from healthy donors and cancer patients. The assay was immunoSEQ multiplex PCR, and TCRdb's table has in-frame clones only and misses some. Here the sample spans 75,000 to 100,000 clones, roughly 89% being singletons. Sequences were obtained from blood. These receptors came from a human donor in good health. The donor label of this sample is uncertain.

The chain uses TRBV9 and TRBJ1-2, with D perhaps TRBD1 (5 bases). Germline V lookup: CDR1 SGDLS, CDR2 YYNGEE. The V and J ends lost 0 bases and 2 bases respectively, with 11 bases between them. CDR3 length: 15 amino acids. The CDR3 protein is CASSVDPDSNYGYTF. The CDR3 region has the DNA TGTGCCAGCAGCGTAGATCCAGACAGCAACTATGGCTACACCTTC.

The chain couples TRBV5-4 to TRBJ2-2; 12 bases agree with TRBD2. This CDR3 has 18 residues. J lost 6 bases, V lost 7 bases, and 16 bases had no gene match. Germline CDR1 and CDR2: SGHNT and YYREEE (reference sequence). The CDR3 reads CASGGGTSGPYRPGELFF. The CDR3 DNA sequence: TGTGCCAGCGGCGGGGGGACTAGCGGGCCCTACCGTCCCGGGGAGCTGTTTTTT. Using reference TRBV5-4 and TRBJ2-2 for the parts outside the CDR3, the full variable domain is ETGVTQSPTHLIKTRGQQVTLRCSSQSGHNTVSWYQQALGQGPQFIFQYYREEENGRGNFPPRFSGLQFPNYSSELNVNALELDDSALYLCASGGGTSGPYRPGELFFGEGSRLTVL.

This clone was observed a single time. CDR3 nucleotides: TGTGCCAGCAGTCTGGGACCTGAAGCTTTCTTT. Translation: CASSLGPEAFF. The chain joins TRBV5-4 to TRBJ1-1, with D possibly TRBD1 on 5 matching bases. This CDR3 is built from 11 residues. The ends were cut back, 5 bases at V and 6 bases at J, with 8 bases in the middle. Germline lookup yields CDR1 SGHNT and CDR2 YYREEE (reference sequence).

This clone was detected only once. The chain couples TRBV3-1 (or the pseudogene TRBV3-2) to TRBJ2-3; 12 bases fit TRBD2. The CDR3 loop spans 20 amino acids. Germline CDR1 is LGHDT and CDR2 is YNNKEL (reference sequence). The J segment lost 2 bases and the V segment lost 0 bases, leaving 12 bases of the junction unmatched. CDR3 DNA sequence: TGTGCCAGCAGCCAAGATTTATTAACGCCTAGCGGGGGGGACACAGATACGCAGTATTTT. Protein product: CASSQDLLTPSGGDTDTQYF.

CDR3 nucleotides: TGTGCCAGCAGCTTAGTGGCAGGGGCACTCAGTGGCGGGGAGCTGTTTTTT. The encoded protein is CASSLVAGALSGGELFF. The rearrangement uses TRBV7-8 and TRBJ2-2, with a weak D call TRBD1 (6 bases). The V end lost 1 base, the J end lost 7 bases, and 19 bases lay between the germline ends. Germline loops: CDR1 SGHVS, CDR2 FQNEAQ. CDR3 length equals 17 residues.

This chain connects TRBV10-3 to TRBJ1-4; D uncertain. V lost 6 bases to trimming and J lost 0 bases, with 5 bases between them. Per germline, CDR1 ENHRY and CDR2 SYGVKD. This CDR3 has 13 amino acids. The CDR3: CAISGATNEKLFF. DNA for the CDR3: TGTGCCATCAGCGGGGCAACTAATGAAAAACTGTTTTTT.

In this sample, this clone turned up a few times. The rearrangement links TRBV5-1 to TRBJ2-1; TRBD1 is a possible D gene (5 bases). Per the germline V gene, CDR1 is SGHRS and CDR2 is YFSETQ. CDR3 size: 15 residues. V lost 5 bases and J 7 bases, leaving 19 bases between the germline ends. CDR3 nucleotide sequence: TGCGCCAGCAGTCTCCAGGGCACGGGCTTTAATGAGCAGTTCTTC. Protein: CASSLQGTGFNEQFF.

About this clone: Different DNA sequences within this sample yield the same CDR3. J is TRBJ1-2 and V is TRBV9; D call uncertain. Trimming cost V 3 bases and J 4 bases, with 4 bases left between them. This CDR3 spans 11 amino acids. Germline CDR1 reads SGDLS; CDR2 reads YYNGEE. CDR3 bases: TGTGCCAGCAGCGGGGGCTATGGCTACACCTTC. It yields the protein CASSGGYGYTF.

The genes are TRBV28 and TRBJ1-3, with 8 bases fitting TRBD1. Trimming took 4 bases from V and 6 from J; bases not matched to a gene: 8. Germline values: CDR1 MDHEN, CDR2 SYDVKM. The CDR3 has 15 amino acids. As DNA, the CDR3 is TGTGCCAGCAGTTCCCCCGGACAGGGTGAAAACACCATATATTTT. Translation gives CASSSPGQGENTIYF.

The chain recombines TRBV11-3 with TRBJ2-7; D call uncertain. V was shortened by 0 bases and J by 2 bases, with 5 bases between the two germline ends. The germline gives CDR1 SGHNT, CDR2 YENEEA. CDR3 length: 13 residues. CDR3 DNA: TGTGCCAGCAGCTTAGATGGAGCCTACGAGCAGTACTTC. Translation: CASSLDGAYEQYF.

V gene TRBV12-3 or TRBV12-4 combines with J gene TRBJ1-5; the match to TRBD1 covers 9 bases. This CDR3 is built from 13 residues. Losses at the gene ends were 5 bases for V and 8 bases for J; bases not matched to a gene: 4. The CDR3 DNA reads TGTGCCAGCAGTCGGGACAGGGTGAAGCCCCAGCATTTT. Residues: CASSRDRVKPQHF.

The chain links TRBV3-1 (or the pseudogene TRBV3-2) to TRBJ2-5; no firm D call. V dropped 3 bases and J dropped 5 bases, with 16 bases sitting between them. The germline V gene has CDR1 LGHDT and CDR2 YNNKEL (reference sequence). The CDR3 has 15 residues. CDR3 DNA sequence: TGTGCCAGCAGCCACTCTTCGGGCCTCCTGGAGACCCAGTACTTC. Its protein is CASSHSSGLLETQYF.

The chain's CDR3 is CASSFWGDEKLFF. As DNA, the CDR3 is TGTGCCAGCAGCTTCTGGGGGGACGAAAAACTGTTTTTT. V and J are TRBV5-5 and TRBJ1-4; weak D call: TRBD1 (5 bases). CDR3 length equals 13 residues. V lost 2 bases and J lost 8, with 10 bases in between. CDR1 is SGHKS, CDR2 YYEKEE, per germline (reference sequence).

The chain carries TRBV19 and TRBJ2-5; D is perhaps TRBD1 (6 bases). The CDR3 contains 13 residues. The ends were cut back, 8 bases at V and 5 bases at J, with 15 bases in the middle. Germline V gives CDR1 LNHDA, CDR2 SQIVND (reference sequence). Here the CDR3 DNA reads TGTGCCAGTTCTCAGGGGCGTCTGGAGACCCAGTACTTC. Its protein is CASSQGRLETQYF.

This clone was observed once. V and J are TRBV6-5 and TRBJ1-2, with D possibly matching TRBD1 (6 bases). There are 13 residues in the CDR3. The V end was cut by 7 bases, the J end by 3 bases, with 12 bases between. Germline CDR1 reads MNHEY; CDR2 reads SVGAGI. The CDR3 bases are TGTGCCAGCACCGAGAACAGGGACTATGGCTACACCTTC. Translation: CASTENRDYGYTF.

This clone was seen only once. This CDR3 reads CASSLAGVETQYF. CDR3 DNA sequence: TGTGCCAGCAGCTTGGCAGGGGTTGAGACCCAGTACTTC. The V and J genes are TRBV5-4 and TRBJ2-5; weak D call: TRBD1 (6 bases). This CDR3 has 13 residues. Trimming took off 0 bases at V and 5 bases at J, with 8 bases between the two ends. The germline V gene has CDR1 SGHNT and CDR2 YYREEE (reference sequence). Variable domain in full (rest from reference TRBV5-4 and TRBJ2-5): ETGVTQSPTHLIKTRGQQVTLRCSSQSGHNTVSWYQQALGQGPQFIFQYYREEENGRGNFPPRFSGLQFPNYSSELNVNALELDDSALYLCASSLAGVETQYFGPGTRLLVL.

The chain uses TRBV9 and TRBJ2-1; D remains unclear. The CDR3 extends over 16 amino acids. Trimming pared 4 bases from V and 1 base from J, leaving 15 bases between. Germline V gives CDR1 SGDLS, CDR2 YYNGEE. This CDR3 is CASSQSLTRSYNEQFF. The CDR3 nucleotides read TGTGCCAGCAGCCAGTCTTTGACACGATCCTACAATGAGCAGTTCTTC.

The chain combines TRBV5-6 with TRBJ1-1; tentatively, D is TRBD1 (5 bases). CDR1 and CDR2 from the germline V gene are SGHDT and YYEEEE. CDR3 length: 12 residues. Between the trimmed V and J ends, which lost 4 bases and 7 bases, there was a span of 11 bases. Here the CDR3 DNA reads TGTGCCAGCAGCATCCGGGACGGTGAAGCTTTCTTT. This gives the protein CASSIRDGEAFF.